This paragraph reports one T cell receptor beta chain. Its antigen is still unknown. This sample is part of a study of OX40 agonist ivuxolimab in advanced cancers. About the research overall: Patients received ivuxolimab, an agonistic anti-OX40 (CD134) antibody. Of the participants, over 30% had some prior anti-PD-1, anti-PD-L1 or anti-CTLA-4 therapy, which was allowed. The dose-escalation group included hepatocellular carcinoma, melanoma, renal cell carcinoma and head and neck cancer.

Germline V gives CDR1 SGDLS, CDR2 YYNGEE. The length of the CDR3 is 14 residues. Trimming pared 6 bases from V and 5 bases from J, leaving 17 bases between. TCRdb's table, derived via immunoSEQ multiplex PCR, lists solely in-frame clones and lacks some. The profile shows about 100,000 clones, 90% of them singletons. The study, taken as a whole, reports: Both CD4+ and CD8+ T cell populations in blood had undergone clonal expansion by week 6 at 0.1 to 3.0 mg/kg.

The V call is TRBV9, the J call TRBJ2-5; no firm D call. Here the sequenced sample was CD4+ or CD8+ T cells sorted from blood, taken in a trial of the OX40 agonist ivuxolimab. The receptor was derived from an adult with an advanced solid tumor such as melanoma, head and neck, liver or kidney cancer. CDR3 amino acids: CASTVGGSRETQYF. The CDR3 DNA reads TGTGCCAGCACCGTCGGTGGTAGCCGGGAGACCCAGTACTTC.